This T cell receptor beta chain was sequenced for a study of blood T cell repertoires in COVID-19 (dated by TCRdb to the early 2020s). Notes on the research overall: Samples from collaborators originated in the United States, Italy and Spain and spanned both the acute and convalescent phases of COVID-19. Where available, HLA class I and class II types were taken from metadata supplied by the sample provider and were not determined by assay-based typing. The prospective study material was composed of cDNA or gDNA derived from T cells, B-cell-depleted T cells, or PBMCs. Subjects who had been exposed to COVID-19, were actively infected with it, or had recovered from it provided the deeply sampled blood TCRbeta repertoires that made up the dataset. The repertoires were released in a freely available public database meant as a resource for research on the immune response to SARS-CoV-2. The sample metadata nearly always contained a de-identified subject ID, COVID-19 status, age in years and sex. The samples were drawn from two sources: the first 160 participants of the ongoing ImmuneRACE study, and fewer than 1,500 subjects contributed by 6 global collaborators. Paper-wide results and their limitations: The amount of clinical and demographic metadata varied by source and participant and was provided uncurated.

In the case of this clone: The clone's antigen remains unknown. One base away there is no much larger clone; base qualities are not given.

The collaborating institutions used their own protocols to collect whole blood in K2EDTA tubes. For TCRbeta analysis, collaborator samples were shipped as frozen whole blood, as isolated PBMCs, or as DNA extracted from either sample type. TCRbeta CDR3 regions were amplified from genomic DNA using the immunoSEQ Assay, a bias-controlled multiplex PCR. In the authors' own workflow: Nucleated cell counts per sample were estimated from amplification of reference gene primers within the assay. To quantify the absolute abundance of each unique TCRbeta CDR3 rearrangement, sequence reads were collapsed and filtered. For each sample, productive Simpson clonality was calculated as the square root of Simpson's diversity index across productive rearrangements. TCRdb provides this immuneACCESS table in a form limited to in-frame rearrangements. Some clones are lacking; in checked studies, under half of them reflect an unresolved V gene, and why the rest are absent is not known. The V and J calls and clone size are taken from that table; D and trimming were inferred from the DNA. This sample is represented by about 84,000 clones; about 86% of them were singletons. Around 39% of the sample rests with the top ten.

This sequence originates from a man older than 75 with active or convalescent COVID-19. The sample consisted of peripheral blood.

Read as DNA, the sequence is TGCGCCAGCAGTTCGGACAAATCCTACGAGCAGTACTTC. Translated, it gives CASSSDKSYEQYF. The rearranged segments are TRBV5-1 and TRBJ2-7; TRBD1 is a weak D gene call, 5 bases matching. There are 13 amino acids in the CDR3, from cysteine to phenylalanine inclusive. Only the CDR3 region is kept as DNA, spanning 39 bases read in frame from base 1. The germline V gene specifies SGHRS as CDR1 and YFSETQ as CDR2. The junction shows trimming of 5 bases on V and 1 base on J, plus 10 bases between the germline ends.